Here is one TCR beta chain with its context. It lacks a known antigen. The record has no base qualities; no much larger clone is one base away. The sample comes from a study of identifying expanded T cells in peripheral blood (dated by TCRdb to between 2017 and 2020). The study in broad terms: Separate aliquots of the same genomic DNA pool were sequenced to produce technical replicates, and four replicates were compared in pairs. The study at large found these results: The binomial model flagged approximately 1.3 differentially abundant clones between technical replicates but 15 to 17 over roughly two weeks and 19 over around four weeks. Across all healthy-donor time intervals, the beta-binomial model significantly lowered both the number of clones called differentially abundant and the false-positive rate. Across all healthy donors, variance in clone template counts between roughly 2-week samples was found to increase significantly with total template count. The authors expected that biological variance in healthy repertoires might rise further over much longer intervals, such as months to years.

V drops 2 bases and J drops 3 bases, leaving 11 bases in between. The CDR3 measures 15 amino acids from cysteine to phenylalanine. The only DNA kept is the CDR3, 45 bases in frame from the first base. According to the germline V gene (reference sequence), CDR1 reads LNHDA and CDR2 reads SQIVND. The immunoSEQ Assay, which uses bias-controlled multiplex PCR amplification of genomic DNA, was used to profile TCRbeta CDR3 regions. Per the original workflow: The absolute abundance of each unique TCRbeta CDR3 region was quantified after sequences were collapsed and filtered. Two models were used to test differential abundance: a binomial model (Fisher-equivalent) and a beta-binomial model that adds time-dependent variance fitted from healthy donors. Any clone with fewer than 5 combined templates was excluded, and a clone was called differentially abundant if its Benjamini-Hochberg FDR was below 0.01. Using the form v = (b*log(k)+a)^2, the beta-binomial variance was modeled as a function of the total template count across the two samples. TCRdb retrieved this table from immuneACCESS and kept in-frame rearrangements only. Not all clones are present; in checked studies, unresolved V genes account for under half, and no reason is known for the remainder. V and J calls and clone size are those listed in that table; D and trimming were worked out from the DNA. This sample holds approximately 50,000 clones; less than 85% were observed only once. 14% of the sample is taken by the ten largest.

No immune events such as infections were documented for the healthy donors during the collection period. Healthy-donor blood repertoires served as a training cohort to calibrate time-dependent variance in a beta-binomial model of T-cell clone differential abundance. The training cohort was composed of around ten healthy donors, 3 female and 7 male. An age range of about 25 to 64 years, with an average of 43 years, was recorded for the donors. Whole blood, obtained from a commercial supplier, was collected from each healthy donor at three time points spaced roughly 14 days apart. For immunosequencing, genomic DNA was extracted from unsorted whole blood.

This TCR was sampled from a person between 18 and 69 years old in good health. The chain employs TRBV19 and TRBJ1-5; too little of a D gene remains to name it. Sequencing was performed on blood. The bases are TGTGCCAGTAGTATACTGGTATTTAACAATCAGCCCCAGCATTTT. Its translation is CASSILVFNNQPQHF.